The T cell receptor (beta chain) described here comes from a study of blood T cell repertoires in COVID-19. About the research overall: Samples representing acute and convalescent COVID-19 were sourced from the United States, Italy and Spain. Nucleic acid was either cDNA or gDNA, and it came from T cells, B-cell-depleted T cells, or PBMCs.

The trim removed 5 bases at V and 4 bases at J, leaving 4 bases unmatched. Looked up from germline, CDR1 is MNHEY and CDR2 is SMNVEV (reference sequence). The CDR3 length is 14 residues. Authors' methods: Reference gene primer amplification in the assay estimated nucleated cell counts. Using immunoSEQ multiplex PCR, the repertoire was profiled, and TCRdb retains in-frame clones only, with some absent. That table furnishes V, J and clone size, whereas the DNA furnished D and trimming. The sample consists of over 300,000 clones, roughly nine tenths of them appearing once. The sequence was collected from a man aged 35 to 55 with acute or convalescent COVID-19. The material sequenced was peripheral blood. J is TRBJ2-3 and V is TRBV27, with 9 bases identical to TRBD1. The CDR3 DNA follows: TGTGCCAGCAGTACACAGGGGGCGGCAGATACGCAGTATTTT. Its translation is CASSTQGAADTQYF.